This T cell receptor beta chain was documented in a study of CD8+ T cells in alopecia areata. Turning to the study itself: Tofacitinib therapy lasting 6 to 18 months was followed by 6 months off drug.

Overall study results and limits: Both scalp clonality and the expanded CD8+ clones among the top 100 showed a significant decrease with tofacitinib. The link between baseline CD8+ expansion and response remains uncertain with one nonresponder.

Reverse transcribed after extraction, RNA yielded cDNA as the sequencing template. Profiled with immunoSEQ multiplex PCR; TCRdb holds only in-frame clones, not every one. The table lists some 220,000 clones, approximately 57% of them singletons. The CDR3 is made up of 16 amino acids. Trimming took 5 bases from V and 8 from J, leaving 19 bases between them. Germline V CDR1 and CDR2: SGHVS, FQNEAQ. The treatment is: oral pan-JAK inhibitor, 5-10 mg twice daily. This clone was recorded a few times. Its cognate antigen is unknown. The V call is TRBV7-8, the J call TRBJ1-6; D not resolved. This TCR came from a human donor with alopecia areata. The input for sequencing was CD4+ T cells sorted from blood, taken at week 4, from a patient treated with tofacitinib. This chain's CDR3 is CASSQEGVGSDSPLHF. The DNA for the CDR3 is TGTGCCAGCAGCCAAGAGGGTGTGGGATCTGATTCACCCCTCCACTTT. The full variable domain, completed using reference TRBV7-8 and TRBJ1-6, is GAGVSQSPRYKVAKRGQDVALRCDPISGHVSLFWYQQALGQGPEFLTYFQNEAQLDKSGLPSDRFFAERPEGSVSTLKIQRTQQEDSAVYLCASSQEGVGSDSPLHFGNGTRLTVT.